This record concerns one T cell receptor beta chain sequence. A J-beta primer mix and a sample-barcoded 5' primer were used in a second PCR of about 7 to 11 cycles. TCRdb processed the 5' RACE reads anew with MiXCR; each CDR3 protein has one entry. The sample holds about 570,000 distinct CDR3 sequences, approximately 25% seen once. Per the germline V gene, CDR1 is DFQATT and CDR2 is SNEGSKA (reference sequence). This CDR3 has 12 amino acids. V was pared by 6 bases and J by 6 bases, with 5 bases of the junction left unmatched. The data belong to a study of blood T cells in healthy people across ages. This receptor was identified in a woman aged 70-85 years in good health. This rearrangement joins TRBV20-1 to TRBJ1-2; 9 nucleotides align to TRBD1. Sequenced material: blood. CDR3 in amino acids: CSAAGTGNGYTF. As DNA, the CDR3 is TGCAGTGCCGCCGGGACAGGGAATGGCTACACCTTC.